This T cell receptor (beta chain) came from a study of T cell responses to AZD1222 COVID-19 vaccine. V lost 4 bases, J lost 6 bases, and 11 bases stayed unmatched. The CDR3 covers 15 residues. CDR1 is SQVTM, CDR2 ANQGSEA, per germline. Researchers grouped second doses given at about 4 or about 12 weeks into one pool. Sequencing used immunoSEQ multiplex PCR; TCRdb keeps in-frame clones, though not all of them. The sample records 85,000 or so clones, about 89% being singletons. This clone was detected only a few times. The sequences come from peripheral blood, collected 28 days after the second AZD1222 dose. This TCR derives from an adult who received the AZD1222 COVID-19 vaccine. This rearrangement joins TRBV29-1 to TRBJ2-2, with 7 bases matching TRBD2. CDR3 amino acids: CSVGLGGREAGELFF. In nucleotides, the CDR3 is TGCAGCGTTGGTCTGGGCGGGAGAGAGGCCGGGGAGCTGTTTTTT.